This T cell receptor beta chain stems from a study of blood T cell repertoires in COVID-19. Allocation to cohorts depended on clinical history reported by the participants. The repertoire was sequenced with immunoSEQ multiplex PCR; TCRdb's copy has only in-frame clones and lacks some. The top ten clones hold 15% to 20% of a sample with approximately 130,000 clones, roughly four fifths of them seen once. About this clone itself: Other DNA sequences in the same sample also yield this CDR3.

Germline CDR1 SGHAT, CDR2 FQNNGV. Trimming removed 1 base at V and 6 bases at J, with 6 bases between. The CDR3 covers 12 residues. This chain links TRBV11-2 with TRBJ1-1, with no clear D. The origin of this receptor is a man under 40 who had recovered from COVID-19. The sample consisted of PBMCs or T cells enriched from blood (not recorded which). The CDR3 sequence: CASSLAGAEAFF. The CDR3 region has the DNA TGTGCCAGCAGCTTAGCAGGCGCTGAAGCTTTCTTT.